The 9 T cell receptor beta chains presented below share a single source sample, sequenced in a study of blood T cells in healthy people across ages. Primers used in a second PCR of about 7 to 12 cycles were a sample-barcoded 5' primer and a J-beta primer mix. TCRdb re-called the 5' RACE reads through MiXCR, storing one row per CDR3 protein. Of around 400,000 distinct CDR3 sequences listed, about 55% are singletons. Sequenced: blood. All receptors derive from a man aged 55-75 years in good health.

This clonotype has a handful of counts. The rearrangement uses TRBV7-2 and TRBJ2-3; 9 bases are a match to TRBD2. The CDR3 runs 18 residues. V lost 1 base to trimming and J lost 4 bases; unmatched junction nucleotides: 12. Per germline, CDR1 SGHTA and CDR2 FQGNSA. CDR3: CASSLVLIGLAGPDTQYF. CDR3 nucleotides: TGTGCCAGCAGCTTAGTGTTAATCGGGCTAGCGGGGCCAGATACGCAGTATTTT.

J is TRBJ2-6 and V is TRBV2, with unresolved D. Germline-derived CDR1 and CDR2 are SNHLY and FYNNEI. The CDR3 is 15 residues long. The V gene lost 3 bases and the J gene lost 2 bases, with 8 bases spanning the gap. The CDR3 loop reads CASSDINAGANVLTF. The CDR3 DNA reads TGTGCCAGCAGTGACATCAATGCTGGGGCCAACGTCCTGACTTTC. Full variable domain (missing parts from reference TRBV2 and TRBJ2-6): EPEVTQTPSHQVTQMGQEVILRCVPISNHLYFYWYRQILGQKVEFLVSFYNNEISEKSEIFDDQFSVERPDGSNFTLKIRSTKLEDSAMYFCASSDINAGANVLTFGAGSRLTVL.

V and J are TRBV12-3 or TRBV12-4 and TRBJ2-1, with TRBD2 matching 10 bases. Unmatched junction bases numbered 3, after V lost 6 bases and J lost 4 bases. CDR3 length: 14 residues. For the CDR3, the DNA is TGTGCCAGCAGCGGGACTAGCGTATACAATGAGCAGTTCTTC. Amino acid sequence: CASSGTSVYNEQFF.

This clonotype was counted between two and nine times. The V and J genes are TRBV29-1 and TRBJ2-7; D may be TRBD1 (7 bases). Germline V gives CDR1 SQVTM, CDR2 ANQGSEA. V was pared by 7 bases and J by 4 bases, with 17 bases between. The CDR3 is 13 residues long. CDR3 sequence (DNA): TGCAGCGCTGAGGGGGCAGGGAGGTACGAGCAGTACTTC. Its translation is CSAEGAGRYEQYF.

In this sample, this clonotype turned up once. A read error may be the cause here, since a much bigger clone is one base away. The CDR3 DNA reads TGCAGCGCGACAGGACGCAACCAAGAGACCCGGTACTTC. Its translation is CSATGRNQETRYF. This chain connects TRBV29-1 to TRBJ2-5, with a tentative D call TRBD1 (6 bases). Germline CDR1 and CDR2: SQVTM and ANQGSEA. The CDR3 is 13 amino acids.

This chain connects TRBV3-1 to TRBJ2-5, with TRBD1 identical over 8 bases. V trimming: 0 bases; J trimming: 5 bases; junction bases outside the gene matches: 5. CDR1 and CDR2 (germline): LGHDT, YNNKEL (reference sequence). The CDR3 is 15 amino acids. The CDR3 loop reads CASSQDRTGGETQYF. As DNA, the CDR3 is TGTGCCAGCAGCCAAGATAGAACAGGGGGGGAGACCCAGTACTTC.

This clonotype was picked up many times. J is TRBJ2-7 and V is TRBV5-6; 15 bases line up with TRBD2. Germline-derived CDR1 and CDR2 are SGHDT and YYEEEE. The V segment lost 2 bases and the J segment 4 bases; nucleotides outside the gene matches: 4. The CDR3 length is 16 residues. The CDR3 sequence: CASSFRTSGGDYEQYF. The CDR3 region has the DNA TGTGCCAGCAGCTTCCGGACTAGCGGGGGGGATTACGAGCAGTACTTC.

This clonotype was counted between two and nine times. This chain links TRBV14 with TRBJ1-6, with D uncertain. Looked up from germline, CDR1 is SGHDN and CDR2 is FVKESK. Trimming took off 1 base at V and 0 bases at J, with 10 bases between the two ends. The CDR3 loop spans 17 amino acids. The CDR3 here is CASSQVKGSSYNSPLHF. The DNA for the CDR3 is TGTGCCAGCAGCCAAGTTAAGGGAAGCTCCTATAATTCACCCCTCCACTTT.

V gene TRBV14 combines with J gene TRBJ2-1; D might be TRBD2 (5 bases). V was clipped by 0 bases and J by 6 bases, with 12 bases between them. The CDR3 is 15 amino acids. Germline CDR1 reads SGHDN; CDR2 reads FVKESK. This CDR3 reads CASSQESGNLNEQFF. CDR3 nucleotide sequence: TGTGCCAGCAGCCAAGAATCCGGGAATCTCAATGAGCAGTTCTTC.